This TCR beta chain was documented in a study of blood T cell repertoires in COVID-19 (dated by TCRdb to 2020 to 2022). A note on the overall study: Samples from collaborators originated in the United States, Italy and Spain and spanned both the acute and convalescent phases of COVID-19. The material from the prospective study consisted of cDNA or gDNA derived from T cells, B-cell-depleted T cells, or PBMCs. The dataset comprised deeply sampled blood TCRbeta repertoires from subjects exposed to, actively infected with, or recovered from COVID-19. The repertoires were made available in a free public database intended to serve as a resource for research on the immune response to SARS-CoV-2. Samples came from the ongoing ImmuneRACE study (first 160 participants) plus 1,254 subjects from 6 global collaborators. A de-identified subject ID, COVID-19 status, age in years and sex were almost always included in the sample metadata. Where available, HLA class I and class II types were taken from metadata supplied by the sample provider and were not determined by assay-based typing. The study at large found these results: How much clinical and demographic metadata was included differed by source and by participant, and the metadata was provided uncurated.

Whole blood was collected in K2EDTA tubes by collaborating institutions according to the institutions' own protocols. Collaborator samples were shipped for TCRbeta analysis as frozen whole blood, isolated PBMCs, or DNA extracted from either sample type. V has 7 bases trimmed and J has 10 bases trimmed; junction bases matching no gene number 11. Based on the germline V gene, the CDR1 and CDR2 sequences are SQVTM and ANQGSEA. The CDR3 spans 13 residues, from the cysteine through the phenylalanine. Of all the DNA, just the CDR3 is kept, 39 bases in frame from base 1. Note on this clone: Its antigen specificity is not known. Base qualities are not recorded, but no much larger clone differs from it by a single base.

TCRbeta CDR3 regions were amplified from genomic DNA using the immunoSEQ Assay, a bias-controlled multiplex PCR. Turning to the authors' computational methods: Within the assay, amplification of reference gene primers was used to estimate how many nucleated cells each sample contained. To quantify the absolute abundance of each unique TCRbeta CDR3 rearrangement, sequence reads were collapsed and filtered. For each sample, productive Simpson clonality was calculated as the square root of Simpson's diversity index over productive rearrangements. The immuneACCESS repertoire file appears here via TCRdb, limited to in-frame rearrangements. These files lack a portion of the clones; in checked studies, under half of the deficit traces to unresolved V genes, and the cause of the others is not known. V, J and clone size derive from that table, while D and trimming were established from the DNA sequence. The sample yields about 190,000 clones; less than 80% were counted once. The ten largest clones take up around 12% of the sample.

The sequence derives from a woman aged 45-59 years with acute or convalescent COVID-19. This receptor chain uses TRBV29-1 and TRBJ1-5, with TRBD1 identical over 9 junction bases. Sequenced input: peripheral blood. The nucleotide sequence reads as follows: TGCAGCGCTATGTCCGGGGGACAGGGCCCCCAGCATTTT. Translation gives CSAMSGGQGPQHF.